This T cell receptor beta chain originates from a study of beta chain features in type 1 diabetes. Overall study results and limits: Type 1 diabetes patients had TCRB CDR3s that were shorter (moderately but significantly so) in all four CD4+ subsets. The study found fewer insertions and more deletions at VDJ junctions in type 1 diabetes patients.

All of the isolated RNA was reverse transcribed, so expressed TCRB transcripts were sequenced. Some clones are missing from TCRdb's copy, which holds only in-frame ones; the method was immunoSEQ multiplex PCR. The top ten hold roughly 0.7% of the sample, which has about 150,000 clones, around 9.7% seen once. A note on this clone: Antigen: not known.

Germline assignment: CDR1 PRHDT and CDR2 FYEKMQ (reference sequence). CDR3 length: 16 residues. Trimming took 5 bases from V and 3 from J; bases not matched to a gene: 10. Averaging about 100 mL, one heparinised blood draw was given by each donor. Source material: central memory CD4+ T cells from blood. The clonotype originates from a woman in her 30s with type 1 diabetes. This sequence joins TRBV13 and TRBJ1-3, with 7 nucleotides matching TRBD1. The CDR3 here is CASSPPGGMGGNTIYF. In DNA, the CDR3 is TGTGCCAGCAGCCCCCCAGGGGGAATGGGTGGAAACACCATATATTTT.